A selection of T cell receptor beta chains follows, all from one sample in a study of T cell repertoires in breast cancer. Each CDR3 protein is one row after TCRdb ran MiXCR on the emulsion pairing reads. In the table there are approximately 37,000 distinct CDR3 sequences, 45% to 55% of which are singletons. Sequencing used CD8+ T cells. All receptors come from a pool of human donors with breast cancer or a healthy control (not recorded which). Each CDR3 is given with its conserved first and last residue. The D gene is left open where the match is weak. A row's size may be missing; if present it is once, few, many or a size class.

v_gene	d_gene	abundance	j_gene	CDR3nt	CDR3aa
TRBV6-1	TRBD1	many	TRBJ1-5	TGTGCCAGCATAGAAGGGGGCGTCAAGCCCCAGCATTTT	CASIEGGVKPQHF
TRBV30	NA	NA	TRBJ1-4	TGTGCCTGGAGTCCCTGGGGGCCTACTAATGAAAAACTGTTTTTT	CAWSPWGPTNEKLFF
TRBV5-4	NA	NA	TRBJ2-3	TGTGCCAGCAGCTCCCAACTAGGGAGAGATTCAGATACGCAGTATTTT	CASSSQLGRDSDTQYF
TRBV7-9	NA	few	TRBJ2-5	TGTGCCAGCAGCTTGGTGGCGGCCGGGACCCAGTACTTC	CASSLVAAGTQYF
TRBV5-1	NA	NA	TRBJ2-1	TGCGCCAGCAGCTTCCAGGACTTCTACAATGAGCAGTTCTTC	CASSFQDFYNEQFF
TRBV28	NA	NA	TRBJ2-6	TGTGCCAGCAGTACCGGGACAACTGGGGCCAACGTCCTGACTTTC	CASSTGTTGANVLTF
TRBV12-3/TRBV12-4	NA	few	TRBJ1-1	TGTGCCAGCAGGTCCACAGGGAATATAATGAACACTGAAGCTTTCTTT	CASRSTGNIMNTEAFF
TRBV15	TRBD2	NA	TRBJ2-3	TGTGCCACCAGCAGAGAGGAGGCTAGCGGGGCGATCACAGATACGCAGTATTTT	CATSREEASGAITDTQYF
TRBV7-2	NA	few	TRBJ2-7	TGTGCCAGCAGCTTGGACTATTTCTCCTACGAGCAGTACTTC	CASSLDYFSYEQYF
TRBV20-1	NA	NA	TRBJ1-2	TGCAGTGCCCTCCACGGGGGTAGAGGCTATGACTACACCTTC	CSALHGGRGYDYTF
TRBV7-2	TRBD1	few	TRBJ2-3	TGTGCCAGCAGCACTACCCTGGGAGGCAGGGGGCGACTTACGCAGTATTTT	CASSTTLGGRGRLTQYF
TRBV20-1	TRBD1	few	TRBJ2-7	TGCAGTGCCGGCCCAGGGGGTACTTACGAGCAGTACTTC	CSAGPGGTYEQYF
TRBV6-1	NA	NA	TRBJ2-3	TGTGCCAGCAGTTCAGCCCCGGGTCCTGGTCCGGCAGATACGCAGTATTTT	CASSSAPGPGPADTQYF
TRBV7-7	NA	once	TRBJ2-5	TGTGCTAGCAGCTTAGATAGGGCGGAGGCCCAGTACTTC	CASSLDRAEAQYF
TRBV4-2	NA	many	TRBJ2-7	TGTGCCAGCAGCCAAGAAGAGGGGGTTGTCTACGAGCAGTACTTC	CASSQEEGVVYEQYF
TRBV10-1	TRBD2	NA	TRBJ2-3	TGCGCCAGCAGTGACCGGACTAGCGGAAGCACAGATACGCAGTATTTT	CASSDRTSGSTDTQYF
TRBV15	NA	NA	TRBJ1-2	TGTGCCACCAGCACCACAGGGAGCGGGAACTATGGCTACACCTTC	CATSTTGSGNYGYTF
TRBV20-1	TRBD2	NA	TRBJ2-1	TGCAGTGCTAGAACCAGCGGGGGGTTCTATGAGCAGTTCTTC	CSARTSGGFYEQFF
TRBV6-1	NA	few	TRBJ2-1	TGTGCCAGCAGTGAATTGATAATTTACAATGAGCAGTTCTTC	CASSELIIYNEQFF
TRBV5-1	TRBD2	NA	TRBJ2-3	TGCGCCAGCAGCTTGAGCGGGAGTAGCACAGATACGCAGTATTTT	CASSLSGSSTDTQYF
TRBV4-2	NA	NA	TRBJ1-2	TGTGCCAGCAGCCAAACCCAGAACAGGGACTCTGGCTACACCTTC	CASSQTQNRDSGYTF
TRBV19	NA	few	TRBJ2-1	TGTGCCAGCCTACCGGGACGGGACTACAATGAGCAGTTCTTC	CASLPGRDYNEQFF
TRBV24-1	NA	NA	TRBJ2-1	TGTGCCACCAGTGATTCTCAGTTGCGGGGCGGTGAGCAGTTCTTC	CATSDSQLRGGEQFF
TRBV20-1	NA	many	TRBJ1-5	TGCAGTGCTAGAGATAGCAATCAGCCCCAGCATTTT	CSARDSNQPQHF
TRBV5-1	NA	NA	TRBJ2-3	TGCGCCAGCAGCTTGGATTTGAGATTCGAAGATACGCAGTATTTT	CASSLDLRFEDTQYF
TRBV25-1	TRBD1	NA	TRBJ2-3	TGTGCCAGCAGTACACCTACAGGGGGCACAGATACGCAGTATTTT	CASSTPTGGTDTQYF
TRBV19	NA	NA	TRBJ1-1	TGTGCCAGTAGTATTAACGTGAACACTGAAGCTTTCTTT	CASSINVNTEAFF
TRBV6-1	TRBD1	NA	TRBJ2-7	TGTGCCAGCGGGACAGGGAGAAACGAGCAGTACTTC	CASGTGRNEQYF
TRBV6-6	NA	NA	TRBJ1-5	TGTGCCAGCAGTCCCCTGGGAGGGAAGAGCAATCAGCCCCAGCATTTT	CASSPLGGKSNQPQHF
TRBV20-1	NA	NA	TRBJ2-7	TGCAATGCTAGAGATAATCGGGACTTCTCCTACGAGCAGTACTTC	CNARDNRDFSYEQYF
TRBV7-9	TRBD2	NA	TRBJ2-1	TGTGCCAGCAGCTTATCCGTCTCGGTGGCGGGGGGTTCCTACAATGAGCAGTTCTTC	CASSLSVSVAGGSYNEQFF
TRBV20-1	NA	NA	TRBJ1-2	TGCAGTGCTAAAGGGGCGACTAACTATGGCTACACCTTC	CSAKGATNYGYTF
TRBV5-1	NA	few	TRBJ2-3	TGCGCCAGCAGCTCCCAGGATACGCAGTATTTT	CASSSQDTQYF
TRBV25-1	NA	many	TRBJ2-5	TGTGCCAGCATGGACGGATGGGAGACCCAGTACTTC	CASMDGWETQYF
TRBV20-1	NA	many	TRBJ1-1	TGCAGTGCTAGAGATACGGGCAGAGCGAACACTGAAGCTTTCTTT	CSARDTGRANTEAFF
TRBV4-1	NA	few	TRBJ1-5	TGCGCCAGCAGCCAAGATCTGACCGTCGGCCAGCCCCAGCATTTT	CASSQDLTVGQPQHF
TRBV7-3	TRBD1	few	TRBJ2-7	TGTGCCAGCAGCTTAATCGGCGGGGACAGGACTAACGAGCAGTACTTC	CASSLIGGDRTNEQYF
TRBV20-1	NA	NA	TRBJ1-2	TGCGGTGCTAGAGAGGACTTACACTATGGCTACACCTTC	CGAREDLHYGYTF
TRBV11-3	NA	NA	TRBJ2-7	TGTGCCAGCAGCTTAGATTCCGGAGAGCAGTACTTC	CASSLDSGEQYF
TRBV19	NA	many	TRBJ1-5	TGTGCCAGTAGCAGGGCGGGGGATCAGCCCCAGCATTTT	CASSRAGDQPQHF
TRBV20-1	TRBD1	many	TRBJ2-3	TGCAGTGCTAACAGGGGGCGCGGCACAGATACGCAGTATTTT	CSANRGRGTDTQYF
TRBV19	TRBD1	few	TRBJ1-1	TGTGCCAGTAGTTCACGACAGGGAGAAGCTTTCTTT	CASSSRQGEAFF
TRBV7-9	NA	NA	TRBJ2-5	TGTGCCAGCAGCTTAGTCAGGGAAGAGACCCAGTACTTC	CASSLVREETQYF
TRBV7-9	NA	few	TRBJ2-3	TGTGCCAGCAGCTTAGGGACAGATACGCAGTATTTT	CASSLGTDTQYF
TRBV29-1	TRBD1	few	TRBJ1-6	TGCAGCGCCAGTGAGGGACAGGGGAATTCACCCCTCCACTTT	CSASEGQGNSPLHF